The 10 T cell receptor beta chains reported below all come from one sample, sequenced in a study of Graves' ophthalmopathy and Graves' hyperthyroidism (dated by TCRdb to 2016 to 2019). Sequencer: Illumina HiSeq 2000. For repertoire sequencing, TCR beta CDR3 regions were amplified from RNA transcripts. A first-round RT-PCR used HTBI primers with the Qiagen OneStep RT-PCR kit, followed by a second-round multiplex PCR, size selection and purification. TCRdb applied fastp at Q25 and MiXCR to the public reads, then kept only in-frame beta chains. Records with the same CDR3 protein are collapsed into one entry carrying the most frequent genes and DNA. This sample comprises over a million distinct CDR3 sequences, 35% to 40% of them detected only once. Of the sample, 11% is held by the ten largest clones. Material: peripheral blood or thyroid tissue (not recorded which). Receptors originate from an adult man with Graves' hyperthyroidism.

This clonotype has a count of ten or more. The genes are TRBV15 and TRBJ2-7; TRBD2 is a possible D gene (5 bases). The CDR3 sequence is 15 residues long. Germline V gene data show CDR1 as LNHNV and CDR2 as YYDKDF (reference sequence). The V gene lost 0 bases and the J gene lost 7 bases, with 16 bases spanning the gap. The CDR3 sequence: CATSRDGYSGGEQYF. The DNA for the CDR3 is TGTGCCACCAGCAGAGATGGCTACTCAGGAGGAGAGCAGTACTTC.

This clonotype has just a few counts. This rearrangement joins TRBV12-3 or TRBV12-4 to TRBJ2-7; TRBD1 is a possible D gene (7 bases). The CDR3 consists of 14 residues. Trimming left V 3 bases short and J 6 bases short, with 15 bases between. The CDR3 sequence: CASSLGRGAPEQYF. The CDR3 DNA reads as TGTGCCAGCAGTTTGGGCAGGGGGGCTCCCGAGCAGTACTTC.

This clonotype showed up many times. The chain joins TRBV15 to TRBJ2-7, with D perhaps given as TRBD1 or TRBD2 (6 bases each). Trimming left V 1 base short and J 4 bases short, with 14 bases between. Germline loops: CDR1 LNHNV, CDR2 YYDKDF (reference sequence). The CDR3 has 15 residues. CDR3 DNA sequence: TGTGCCACCAGCAGAGGGTCCGGGGGCGGGTACGAGCAGTACTTC. Protein: CATSRGSGGGYEQYF.

The CDR3 nucleotides read TGTGCCAGCAGCACACCGGAAGCTAACTATGGCTACACCTTC. It translates to CASSTPEANYGYTF. The genes are TRBV7-2 and TRBJ1-2; D call uncertain. Germline values: CDR1 SGHTA, CDR2 FQGNSA. This CDR3 contains 14 residues. Trimming removed 5 bases at V and 0 bases at J, with 10 bases between.

As to this clonotype: This sequence may be a read error, since a much larger clone differs from it by one base. V is TRBV5-1 and J is TRBJ1-4; D gene uncertain. CDR1 and CDR2 from the germline V gene are SGHRS and YFSETQ. The CDR3 extends over 14 amino acids. V shed 3 bases and J shed 3 bases, with 9 bases lying between them. The CDR3 bases are TGCGCCAGCAGCTCACAGCCCGCTAATGAAAAACTGTTTTTT. It is translated as CASSSQPANEKLFF.

V and J are TRBV20-1 and TRBJ2-7, with D perhaps TRBD1 (6 bases). The CDR3 loop spans 14 amino acids. Germline V lookup: CDR1 DFQATT, CDR2 SNEGSKA (reference sequence). Trimming cost V 6 bases and J 5 bases, with 20 bases left between them. CDR3 region: CSANRGPPGDEQYF. CDR3 DNA sequence: TGCAGTGCCAACCGGGGACCCCCAGGGGACGAGCAGTACTTC.

The V and J genes are TRBV6-5 and TRBJ1-5, with D possibly being TRBD1 (6 bases). This CDR3 has 13 amino acids. The germline CDR1 and CDR2 sequences are MNHEY and SVGAGI. V was trimmed by 5 bases and J by 7 bases, leaving 12 bases between them. As DNA, the CDR3 is TGTGCCAGCAGTGCACAGGGTTTGCAGCCCCAGCATTTT. This gives the protein CASSAQGLQPQHF.

V gene TRBV29-1 combines with J gene TRBJ2-7, with TRBD1 matching 7 bases. The CDR3 runs to 12 residues. J was trimmed by 2 bases and V by 8 bases; bases with no gene match: 6. Germline CDR1 reads SQVTM; CDR2 reads ANQGSEA. The CDR3 loop is CSKGQYTYEQYF. CDR3 coding DNA: TGCAGCAAGGGACAGTATACCTACGAGCAGTACTTC.

The sample holds many counts of this clonotype. This chain uses TRBV7-2 with TRBJ1-2; the D is unclear. V gave up 1 base and J gave up 8 bases, with 11 bases separating them. CDR3 length: 13 amino acids. Germline-derived CDR1 and CDR2 are SGHTA and FQGNSA. CDR3 in amino acids: CASSLVEVGGYTF. The CDR3 coding sequence is TGTGCCAGCAGCTTAGTTGAGGTGGGAGGCTACACCTTC. Variable domain in full (rest from reference TRBV7-2 and TRBJ1-2): GAGVSQSPSNKVTEKGKDVELRCDPISGHTALYWYRQSLGQGLEFLIYFQGNSAPDKSGLPSDRFSAERTGGSVSTLTIQRTQQEDSAVYLCASSLVEVGGYTFGSGTRLTVV.

The chain uses TRBV9 and TRBJ1-6, with 10 positions matching TRBD1. The CDR3 runs 16 residues. The V and J ends lost 4 bases and 8 bases, in that order; junction bases with no gene match: 9. Per germline, CDR1 SGDLS and CDR2 YYNGEE. CDR3 protein: CASSLGQGGSDSPLHF. The CDR3 DNA follows: TGTGCCAGCAGCCTCGGACAGGGGGGGTCGGATTCACCCCTCCACTTT. The entire variable domain, with the rest obtained from reference TRBV9 and TRBJ1-6, is as follows: DSGVTQTPKHLITATGQRVTLRCSPRSGDLSVYWYQQSLDQGLQFLIQYYNGEERAKGNILERFSAQQFPDLHSELNLSSLELGDSALYFCASSLGQGGSDSPLHFGNGTRLTVT.